This TCR beta chain stems from a study of T cell responses to AZD1222 COVID-19 vaccine. On the study more broadly: Some second doses came at about 4 weeks and others at about 12 weeks; these were pooled. Findings and caveats of the study: The study found vaccine-associated CD4 TCRs spanning spike, dominant at 160-218 and 743-854. Researchers took repertoire samples only after the peak T cell response had come.

The germline V gene encodes CDR1 SGHVS and CDR2 FNYEAQ. This CDR3 is built from 16 residues. The V gene end was trimmed by 5 bases and the J gene end by 7 bases; junction bases not matched to a gene: 10. The method was immunoSEQ multiplex PCR; TCRdb's version includes in-frame clones alone and lacks a portion of them. The table records 120,000 or so clones, approximately 83% of them present only once. This clone showed up just a few times. Its specificity is not known. The chain uses TRBV7-6 and TRBJ2-2; 10 nucleotides agree with TRBD2. This clonotype was obtained from an adult in good health. Sequenced here: peripheral blood, sampled on day 0 of AZD1222 vaccination. The CDR3 protein is CASSHSRIAGGGELFF. As DNA, the CDR3 is TGTGCCAGCAGCCATTCCCGGATAGCGGGGGGCGGGGAGCTGTTTTTT. The variable domain in full, with the rest retrieved from reference TRBV7-6 and TRBJ2-2, is GAGVSQSPRYKVTKRGQDVALRCDPISGHVSLYWYRQALGQGPEFLTYFNYEAQQDKSGLPNDRFSAERPEGSISTLTIQRTEQRDSAMYRCASSHSRIAGGGELFFGEGSRLTVL.